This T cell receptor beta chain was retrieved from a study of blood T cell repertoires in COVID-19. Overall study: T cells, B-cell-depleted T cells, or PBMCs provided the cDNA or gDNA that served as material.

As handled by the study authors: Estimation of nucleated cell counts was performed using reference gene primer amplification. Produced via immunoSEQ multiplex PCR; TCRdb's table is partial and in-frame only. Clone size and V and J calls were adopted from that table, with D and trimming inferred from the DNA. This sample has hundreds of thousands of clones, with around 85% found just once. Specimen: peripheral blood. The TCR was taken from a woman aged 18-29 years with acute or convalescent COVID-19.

The CDR3 sequence is CASSEPGQGRLELFF. The DNA for the CDR3 is TGCGCCAGCAGCGAACCGGGACAGGGGCGCTTGGAACTGTTTTTT. The J gene is TRBJ1-4, the V gene TRBV5-1; the match to TRBD1 covers 10 bases. Unmatched junction bases numbered 12, after V lost 4 bases and J lost 12 bases. Germline CDR1 reads SGHRS; CDR2 reads YFSETQ. The CDR3 covers 15 residues.